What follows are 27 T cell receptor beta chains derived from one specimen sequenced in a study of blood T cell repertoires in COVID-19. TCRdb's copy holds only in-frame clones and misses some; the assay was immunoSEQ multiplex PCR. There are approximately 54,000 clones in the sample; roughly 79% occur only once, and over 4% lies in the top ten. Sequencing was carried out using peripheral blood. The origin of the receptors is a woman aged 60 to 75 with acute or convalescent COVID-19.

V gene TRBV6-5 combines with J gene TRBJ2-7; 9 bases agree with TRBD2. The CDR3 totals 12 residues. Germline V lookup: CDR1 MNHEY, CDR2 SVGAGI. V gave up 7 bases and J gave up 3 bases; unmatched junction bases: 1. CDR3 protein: CASTSGIYEQYF. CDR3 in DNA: TGTGCCAGCACTAGCGGGATCTACGAGCAGTACTTC.

CDR3 sequence reads: CASSLQGYGYTF. CDR3 sequence (DNA): TGTGCCAGCAGTTTACAGGGTTATGGCTACACCTTC. This rearrangement joins TRBV25-1 to TRBJ1-2, with D possibly being TRBD1 (6 bases). V was pared by 5 bases and J by 5 bases, with 9 bases between. Germline V gives CDR1 MGHDK, CDR2 SYGVNS. CDR3 length equals 12 residues.

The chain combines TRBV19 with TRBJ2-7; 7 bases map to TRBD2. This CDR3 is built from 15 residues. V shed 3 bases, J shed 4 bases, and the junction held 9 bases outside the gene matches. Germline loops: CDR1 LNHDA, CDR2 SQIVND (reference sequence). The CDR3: CASSIASGKLYEQYF. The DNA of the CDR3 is TGTGCCAGTAGTATTGCGAGCGGGAAGCTTTACGAGCAGTACTTC. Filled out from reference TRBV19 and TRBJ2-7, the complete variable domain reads DGGITQSPKYLFRKEGQNVTLSCEQNLNHDAMYWYRQDPGQGLRLIYYSQIVNDFQKGDIAEGYSVSREKKESFPLTVTSAQKNPTAFYLCASSIASGKLYEQYFGPGTRLTVT.

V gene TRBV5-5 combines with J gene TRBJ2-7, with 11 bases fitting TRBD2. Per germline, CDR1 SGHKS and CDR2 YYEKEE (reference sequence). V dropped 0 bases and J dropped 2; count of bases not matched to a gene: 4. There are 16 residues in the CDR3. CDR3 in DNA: TGTGCCAGCAGCTTGGAACTAGCGGGGGTTACCTACGAGCAGTACTTC. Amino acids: CASSLELAGVTYEQYF.

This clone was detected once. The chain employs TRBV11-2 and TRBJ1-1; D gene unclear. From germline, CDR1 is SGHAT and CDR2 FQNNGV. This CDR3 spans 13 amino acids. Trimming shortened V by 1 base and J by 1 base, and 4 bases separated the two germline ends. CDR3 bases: TGTGCCAGCAGCTTAGTAGAGAACACTGAAGCTTTCTTT. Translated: CASSLVENTEAFF.

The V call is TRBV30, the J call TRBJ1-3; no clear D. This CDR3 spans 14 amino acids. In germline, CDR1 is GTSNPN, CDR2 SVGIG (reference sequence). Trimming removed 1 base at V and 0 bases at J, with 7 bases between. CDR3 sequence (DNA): TGTGCCTGGAGTGCTACGATCTCTGGAAACACCATATATTTT. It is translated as CAWSATISGNTIYF.

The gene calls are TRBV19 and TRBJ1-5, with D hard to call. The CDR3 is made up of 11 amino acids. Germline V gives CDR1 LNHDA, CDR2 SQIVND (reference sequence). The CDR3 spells CFLTRDQPQHF. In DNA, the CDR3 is TGTTTTCTAACCCGGGATCAGCCCCAGCATTTT. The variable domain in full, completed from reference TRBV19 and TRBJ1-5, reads DGGITQSPKYLFRKEGQNVTLSCEQNLNHDAMYWYRQDPGQGLRLIYYSQIVNDFQKGDIAEGYSVSREKKESFPLTVTSAQKNPTAFYLCFLTRDQPQHFGDGTRLSIL.

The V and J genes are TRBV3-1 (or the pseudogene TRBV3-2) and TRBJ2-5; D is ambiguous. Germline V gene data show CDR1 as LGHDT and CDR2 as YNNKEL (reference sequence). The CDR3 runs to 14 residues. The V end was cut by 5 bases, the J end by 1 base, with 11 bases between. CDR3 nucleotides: TGTGCCAGCAGCATCCGAGTGCCCCAAGAGACCCAGTACTTC. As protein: CASSIRVPQETQYF.

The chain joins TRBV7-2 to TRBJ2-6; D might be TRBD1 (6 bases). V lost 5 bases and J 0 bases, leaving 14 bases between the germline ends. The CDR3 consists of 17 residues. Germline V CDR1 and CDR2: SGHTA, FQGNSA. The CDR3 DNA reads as TGTGCCAGCAGCCCACAGGGTTCAAGCTCTGGGGCCAACGTCCTGACTTTC. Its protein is CASSPQGSSSGANVLTF.

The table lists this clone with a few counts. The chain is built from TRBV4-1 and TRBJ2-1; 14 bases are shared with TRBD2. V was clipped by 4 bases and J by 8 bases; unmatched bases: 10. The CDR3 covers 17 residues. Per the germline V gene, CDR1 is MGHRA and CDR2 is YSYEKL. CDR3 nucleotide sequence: TGCGCCAGCAGCCGAGGACTAGCGGGAGGAGCGTGGCATGAGCAGTTCTTC. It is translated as CASSRGLAGGAWHEQFF.

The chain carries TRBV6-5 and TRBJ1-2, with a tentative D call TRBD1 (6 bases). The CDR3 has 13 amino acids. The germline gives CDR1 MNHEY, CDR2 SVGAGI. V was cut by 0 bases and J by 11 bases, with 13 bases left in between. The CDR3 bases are TGTGCCAGCAGTTACTCTTATAGGGGGGGATACACCTTC. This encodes CASSYSYRGGYTF.

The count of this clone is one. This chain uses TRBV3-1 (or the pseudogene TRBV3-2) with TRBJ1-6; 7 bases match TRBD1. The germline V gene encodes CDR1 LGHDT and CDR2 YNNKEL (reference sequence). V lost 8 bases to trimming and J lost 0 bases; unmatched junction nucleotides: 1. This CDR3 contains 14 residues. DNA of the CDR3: TGTGCCAGCCGGGACAGCTCCTATAATTCACCCCTCCACTTT. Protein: CASRDSSYNSPLHF.

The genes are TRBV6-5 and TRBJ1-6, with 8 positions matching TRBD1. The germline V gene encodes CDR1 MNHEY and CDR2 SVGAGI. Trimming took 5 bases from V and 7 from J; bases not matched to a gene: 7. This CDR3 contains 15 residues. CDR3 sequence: CASSQSGQGNSPLHF. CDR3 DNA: TGTGCCAGCAGTCAATCAGGACAGGGAAATTCACCCCTCCACTTT.

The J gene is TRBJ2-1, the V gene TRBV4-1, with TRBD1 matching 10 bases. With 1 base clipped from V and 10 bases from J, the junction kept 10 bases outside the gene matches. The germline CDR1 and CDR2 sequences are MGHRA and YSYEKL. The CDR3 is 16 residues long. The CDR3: CASSQVGTGARREQFF. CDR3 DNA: TGCGCCAGCAGCCAAGTTGGGACAGGGGCCCGTCGGGAGCAGTTCTTC.

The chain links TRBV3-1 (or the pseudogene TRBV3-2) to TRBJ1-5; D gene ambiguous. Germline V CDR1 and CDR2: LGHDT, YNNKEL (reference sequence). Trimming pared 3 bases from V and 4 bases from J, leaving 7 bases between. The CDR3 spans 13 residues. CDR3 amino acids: CASSQAGNQPQHF. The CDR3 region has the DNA TGTGCCAGCAGCCAGGCGGGGAATCAGCCCCAGCATTTT.

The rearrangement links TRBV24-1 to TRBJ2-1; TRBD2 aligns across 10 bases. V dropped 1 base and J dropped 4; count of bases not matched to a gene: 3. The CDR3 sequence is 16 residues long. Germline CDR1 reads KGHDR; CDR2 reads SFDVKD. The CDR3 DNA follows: TGTGCCACCAGTGATTTCACTAGCGGGGTTTACAATGAGCAGTTCTTC. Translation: CATSDFTSGVYNEQFF.

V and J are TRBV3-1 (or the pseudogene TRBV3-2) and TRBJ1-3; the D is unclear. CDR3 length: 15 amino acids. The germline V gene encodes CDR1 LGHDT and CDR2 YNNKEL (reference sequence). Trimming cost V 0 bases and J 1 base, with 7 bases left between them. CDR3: CASSQDGRSGNTIYF. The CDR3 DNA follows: TGTGCCAGCAGCCAAGACGGGAGGTCTGGAAACACCATATATTTT.

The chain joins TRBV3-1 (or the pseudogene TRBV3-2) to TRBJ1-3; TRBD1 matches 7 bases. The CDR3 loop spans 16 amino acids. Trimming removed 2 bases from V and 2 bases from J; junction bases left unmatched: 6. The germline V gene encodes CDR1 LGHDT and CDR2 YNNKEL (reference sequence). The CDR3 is CASSQQDRVPGNTIYF. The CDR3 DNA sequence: TGTGCCAGCAGCCAACAAGACAGGGTCCCTGGAAACACCATATATTTT.

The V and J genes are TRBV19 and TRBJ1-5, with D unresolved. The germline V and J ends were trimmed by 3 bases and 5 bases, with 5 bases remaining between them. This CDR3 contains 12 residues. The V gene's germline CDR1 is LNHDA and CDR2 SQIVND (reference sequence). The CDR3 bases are TGTGCCAGTAGTATCCAGTATCAGCCCCAGCATTTT. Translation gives CASSIQYQPQHF.

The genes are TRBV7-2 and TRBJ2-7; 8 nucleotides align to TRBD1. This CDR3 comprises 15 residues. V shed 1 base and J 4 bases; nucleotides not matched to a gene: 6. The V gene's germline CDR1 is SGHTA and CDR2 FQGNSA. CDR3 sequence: CASSLGGQAEYEQYF. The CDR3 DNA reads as TGTGCCAGCAGCTTAGGGGGACAGGCCGAATACGAGCAGTACTTC. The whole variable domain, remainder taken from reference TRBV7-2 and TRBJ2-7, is GAGVSQSPSNKVTEKGKDVELRCDPISGHTALYWYRQSLGQGLEFLIYFQGNSAPDKSGLPSDRFSAERTGGSVSTLTIQRTQQEDSAVYLCASSLGGQAEYEQYFGPGTRLTVT.

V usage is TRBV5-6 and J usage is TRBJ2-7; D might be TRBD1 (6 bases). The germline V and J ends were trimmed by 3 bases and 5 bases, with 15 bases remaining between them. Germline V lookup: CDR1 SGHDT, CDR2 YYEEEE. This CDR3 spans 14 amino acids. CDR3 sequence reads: CASSSPSGVDEQYF. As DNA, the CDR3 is TGTGCCAGCAGCTCCCCCTCAGGGGTAGACGAGCAGTACTTC.

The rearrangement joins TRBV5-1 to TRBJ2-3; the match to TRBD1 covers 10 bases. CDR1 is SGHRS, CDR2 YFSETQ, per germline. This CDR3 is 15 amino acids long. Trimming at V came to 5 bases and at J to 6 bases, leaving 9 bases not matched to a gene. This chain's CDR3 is CASSYWGTGADTQYF. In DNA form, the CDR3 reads TGCGCCAGCAGTTACTGGGGGACAGGGGCCGATACGCAGTATTTT.

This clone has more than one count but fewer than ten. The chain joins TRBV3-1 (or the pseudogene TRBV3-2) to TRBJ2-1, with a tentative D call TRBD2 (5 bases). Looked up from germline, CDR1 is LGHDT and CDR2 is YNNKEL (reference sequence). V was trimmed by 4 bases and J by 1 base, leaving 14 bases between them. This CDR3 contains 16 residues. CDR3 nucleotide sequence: TGTGCCAGCAGCCTTTCGCGGAGGTCGTCCTACAATGAGCAGTTCTTC. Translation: CASSLSRRSSYNEQFF.

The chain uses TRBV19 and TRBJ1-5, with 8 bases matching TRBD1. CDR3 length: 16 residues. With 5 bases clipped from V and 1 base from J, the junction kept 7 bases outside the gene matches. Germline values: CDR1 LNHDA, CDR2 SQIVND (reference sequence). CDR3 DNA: TGTGCCAGTAGTGCCAGCCACAGGGGGAGCAATCAGCCCCAGCATTTT. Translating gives CASSASHRGSNQPQHF.

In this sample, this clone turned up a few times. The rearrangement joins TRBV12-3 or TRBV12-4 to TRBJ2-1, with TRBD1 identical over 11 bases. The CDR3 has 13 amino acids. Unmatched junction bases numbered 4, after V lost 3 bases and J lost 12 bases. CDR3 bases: TGTGCCAGCAGTTTCGGGACAGGGGGAAGGCAGTTCTTC. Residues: CASSFGTGGRQFF.

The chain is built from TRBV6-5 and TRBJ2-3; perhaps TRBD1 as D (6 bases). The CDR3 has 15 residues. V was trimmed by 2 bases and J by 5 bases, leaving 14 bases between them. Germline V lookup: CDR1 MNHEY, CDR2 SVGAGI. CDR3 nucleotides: TGTGCCAGCAGTTACCAGGGGCGAAGTGGAGATACGCAGTATTTT. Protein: CASSYQGRSGDTQYF.

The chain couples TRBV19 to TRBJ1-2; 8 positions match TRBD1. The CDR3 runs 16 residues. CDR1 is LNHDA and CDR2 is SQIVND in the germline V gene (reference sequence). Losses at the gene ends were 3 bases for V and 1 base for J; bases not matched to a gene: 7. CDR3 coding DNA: TGTGCCAGTAGTATCCTGACGACAGGGGTTAACTATGGCTACACCTTC. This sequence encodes CASSILTTGVNYGYTF.